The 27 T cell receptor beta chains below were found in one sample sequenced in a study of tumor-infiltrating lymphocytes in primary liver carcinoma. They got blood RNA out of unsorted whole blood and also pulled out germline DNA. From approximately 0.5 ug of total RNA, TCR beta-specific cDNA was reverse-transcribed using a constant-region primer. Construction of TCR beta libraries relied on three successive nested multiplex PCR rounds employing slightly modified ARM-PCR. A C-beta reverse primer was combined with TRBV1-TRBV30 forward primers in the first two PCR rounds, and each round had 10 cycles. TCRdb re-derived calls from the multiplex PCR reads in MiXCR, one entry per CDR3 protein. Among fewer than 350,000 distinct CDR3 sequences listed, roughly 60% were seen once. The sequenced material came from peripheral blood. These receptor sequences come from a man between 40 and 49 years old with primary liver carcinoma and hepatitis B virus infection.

CDR3 amino acids: CASSSETTYSREQYF. The CDR3 DNA is TGTGCCAGCAGTTCGGAGACCACCTATTCTCGTGAGCAGTACTTC. J is TRBJ2-7 and V is TRBV28; D uncertain. The germline V gene encodes CDR1 MDHEN and CDR2 SYDVKM. Trimming shortened V by 4 bases and J by 7 bases, and 20 bases separated the two germline ends. This CDR3 is built from 15 residues.

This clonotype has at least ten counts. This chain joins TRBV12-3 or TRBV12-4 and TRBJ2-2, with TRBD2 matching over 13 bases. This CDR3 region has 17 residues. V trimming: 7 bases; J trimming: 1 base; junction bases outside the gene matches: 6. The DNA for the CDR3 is TGTGCCAGCACCCACTGGACTAGCGGGAGGAACACCGGGGAGCTGTTTTTT. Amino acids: CASTHWTSGRNTGELFF.

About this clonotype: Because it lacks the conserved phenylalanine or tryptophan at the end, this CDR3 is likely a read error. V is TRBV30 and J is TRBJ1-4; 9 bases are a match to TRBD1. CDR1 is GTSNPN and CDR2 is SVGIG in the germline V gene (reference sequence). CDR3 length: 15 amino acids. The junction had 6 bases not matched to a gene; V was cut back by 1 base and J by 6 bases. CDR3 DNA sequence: TGTGCCTGGAGTGACTCGGGGACAGGGTATGAAAAACTGTTTCTT. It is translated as CAWSDSGTGYEKLFL.

CDR3 nucleotide sequence: TGCGCCAGCAGCCTAACTCTCGGGAACCCAAAACCAGATACGCAGTATTTT. Translating gives CASSLTLGNPKPDTQYF. The chain recombines TRBV4-3 with TRBJ2-3; weak D call: TRBD2 (5 bases). This CDR3 spans 17 amino acids. The germline gives CDR1 LGHNA, CDR2 YSLEER. V was pared by 4 bases and J by 4 bases, with 21 bases between.

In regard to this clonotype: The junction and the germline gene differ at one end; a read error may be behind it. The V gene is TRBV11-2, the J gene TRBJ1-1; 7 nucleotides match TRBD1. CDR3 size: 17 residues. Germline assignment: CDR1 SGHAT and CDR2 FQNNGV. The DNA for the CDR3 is TGTGCCGGCAGCTTAGACCAGGGGGGAGTCATGAACACTGAAGCTTTCTTT. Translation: CAGSLDQGGVMNTEAFF. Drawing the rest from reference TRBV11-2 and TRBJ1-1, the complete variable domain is EAGVAQSPRYKIIEKRQSVAFWCNPISGHATLYWYQQILGQGPKLLIQFQNNGVVDDSQLPKDRFSAERLKGVDSTLKIQPAKLEDSAVYLCAGSLDQGGVMNTEAFFGQGTRLTVV.

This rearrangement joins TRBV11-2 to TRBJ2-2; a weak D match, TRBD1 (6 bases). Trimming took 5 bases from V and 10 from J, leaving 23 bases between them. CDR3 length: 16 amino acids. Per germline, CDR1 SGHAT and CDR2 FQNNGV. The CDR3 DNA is TGTGCCAGCAGCGTCGGTCGTGGTGGACAGCCCGAGGAGCTGTTTTTT. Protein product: CASSVGRGGQPEELFF. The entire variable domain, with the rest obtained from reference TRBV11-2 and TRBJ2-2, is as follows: EAGVAQSPRYKIIEKRQSVAFWCNPISGHATLYWYQQILGQGPKLLIQFQNNGVVDDSQLPKDRFSAERLKGVDSTLKIQPAKLEDSAVYLCASSVGRGGQPEELFFGEGSRLTVL.

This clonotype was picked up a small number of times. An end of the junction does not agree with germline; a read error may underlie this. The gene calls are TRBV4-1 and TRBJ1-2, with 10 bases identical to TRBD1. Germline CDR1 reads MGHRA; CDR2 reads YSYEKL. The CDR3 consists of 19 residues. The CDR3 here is CTSSQERTGGLDANYGYTF. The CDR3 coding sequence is TGCACCAGCAGCCAAGAAAGGACAGGGGGACTTGACGCGAACTATGGCTACACCTTC.

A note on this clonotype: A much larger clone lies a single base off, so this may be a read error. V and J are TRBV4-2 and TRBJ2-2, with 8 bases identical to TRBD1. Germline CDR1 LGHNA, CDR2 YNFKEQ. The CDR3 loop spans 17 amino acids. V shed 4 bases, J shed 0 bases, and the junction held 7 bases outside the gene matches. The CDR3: CASSRYGQGTNTGELFF. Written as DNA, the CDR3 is TGTGCCAGCAGCCGATATGGACAGGGCACGAACACCGGGGAGCTGTTTTTT.

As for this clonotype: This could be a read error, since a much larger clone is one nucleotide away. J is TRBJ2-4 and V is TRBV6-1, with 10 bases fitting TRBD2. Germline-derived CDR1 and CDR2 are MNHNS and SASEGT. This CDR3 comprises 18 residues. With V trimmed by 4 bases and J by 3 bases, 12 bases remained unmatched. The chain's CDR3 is CASSGRASGSSGKNIQYF. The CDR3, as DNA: TGTGCCAGCAGTGGACGGGCTAGCGGGAGTTCGGGCAAAAACATTCAGTACTTC.

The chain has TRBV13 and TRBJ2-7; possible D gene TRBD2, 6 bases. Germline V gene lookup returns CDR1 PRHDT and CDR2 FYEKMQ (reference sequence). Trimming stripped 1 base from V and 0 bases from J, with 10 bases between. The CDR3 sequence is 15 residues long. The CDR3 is CASSLDGRSSYEQYF. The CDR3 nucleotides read TGTGCCAGCAGCTTAGACGGGAGAAGCTCCTACGAGCAGTACTTC.

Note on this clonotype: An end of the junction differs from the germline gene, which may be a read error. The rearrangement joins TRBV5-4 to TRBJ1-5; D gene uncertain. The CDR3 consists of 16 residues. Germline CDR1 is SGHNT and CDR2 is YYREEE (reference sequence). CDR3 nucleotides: TGTACCAGCAGCTTGGGAGGACCGACGGGTAATCAGCCCCAGCATTTT. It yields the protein CTSSLGGPTGNQPQHF.

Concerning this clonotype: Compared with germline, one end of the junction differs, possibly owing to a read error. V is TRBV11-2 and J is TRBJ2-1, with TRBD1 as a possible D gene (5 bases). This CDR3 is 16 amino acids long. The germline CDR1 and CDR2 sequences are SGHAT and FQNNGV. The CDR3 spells CASSRRQTRSYTEQFF. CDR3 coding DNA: TGTGCCAGCAGCCGCAGACAGACTCGATCCTACACTGAGCAGTTCTTC.

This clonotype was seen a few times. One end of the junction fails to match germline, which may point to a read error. This CDR3 is CASILEGRAYNEQFF. The CDR3 region has the DNA TGCGCCAGCATCTTGGAGGGTCGGGCCTACAATGAGCAGTTCTTC. The chain employs TRBV5-1 and TRBJ2-1; D might be TRBD2 (6 bases). Germline V gene sequence: CDR1 SGHRS, CDR2 YFSETQ. The CDR3 is 15 amino acids.

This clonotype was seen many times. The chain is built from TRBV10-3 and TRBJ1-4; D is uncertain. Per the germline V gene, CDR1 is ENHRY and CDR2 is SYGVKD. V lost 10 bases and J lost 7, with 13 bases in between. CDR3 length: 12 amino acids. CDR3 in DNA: TGTGCCACCGCATCCCCGGGTGAAAAACTGTTTTTT. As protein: CATASPGEKLFF.

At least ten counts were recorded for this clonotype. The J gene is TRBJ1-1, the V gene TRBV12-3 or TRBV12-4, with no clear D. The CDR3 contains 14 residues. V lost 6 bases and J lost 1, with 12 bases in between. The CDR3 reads CASSSSDANTEAFF. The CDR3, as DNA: TGTGCCAGCAGCTCTTCCGATGCGAACACTGAAGCTTTCTTT.

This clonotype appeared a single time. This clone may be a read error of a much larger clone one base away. The CDR3 region has the DNA TGTGCCAGCATCTCCGGACAGGCCACAGATACGCAGTGTTTT. Translated, it gives CASISGQATDTQCF. The chain joins TRBV12-3 or TRBV12-4 to TRBJ2-3; 7 nucleotides match TRBD1. The CDR3 has 14 residues.

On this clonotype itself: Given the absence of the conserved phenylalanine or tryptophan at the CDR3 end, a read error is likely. The CDR3 nucleotides are TGCGCCAGCAGCCGGAACCCGGGGGGGGCCAACGTCCTGACTCTC. Protein sequence: CASSRNPGGANVLTL. The V and J genes are TRBV5-1 and TRBJ2-6; perhaps TRBD2 as D (5 bases). Germline lookup yields CDR1 SGHRS and CDR2 YFSETQ. The V and J ends lost 4 bases and 4 bases respectively, with 12 bases between them. The CDR3 runs to 15 residues.

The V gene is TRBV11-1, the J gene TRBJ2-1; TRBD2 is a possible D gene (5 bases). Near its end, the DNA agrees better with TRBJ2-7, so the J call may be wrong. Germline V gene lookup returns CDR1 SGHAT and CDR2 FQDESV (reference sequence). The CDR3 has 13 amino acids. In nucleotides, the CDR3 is TGTGCCAGTAGCGTCGACCTGAACAATGAGCAGTACTTC. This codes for CASSVDLNNEQYF.

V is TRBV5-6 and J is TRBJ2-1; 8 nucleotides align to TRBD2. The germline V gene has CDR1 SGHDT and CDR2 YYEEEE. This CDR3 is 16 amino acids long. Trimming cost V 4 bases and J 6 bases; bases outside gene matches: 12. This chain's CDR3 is CASSLRAGVIANEQFF. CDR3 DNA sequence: TGTGCCAGCAGCCTACGAGCGGGAGTAATTGCCAATGAGCAGTTCTTC.

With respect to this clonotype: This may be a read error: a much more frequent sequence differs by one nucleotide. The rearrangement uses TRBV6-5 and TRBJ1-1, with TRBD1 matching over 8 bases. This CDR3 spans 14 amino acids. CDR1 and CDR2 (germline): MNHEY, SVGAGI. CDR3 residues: CAGSYSGQVAEAFF. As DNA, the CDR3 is TGTGCCGGCAGTTACTCGGGACAGGTCGCTGAAGCTTTCTTT.

The DNA for the CDR3 is TGTGCCAGCAGGGACAGAGGGACACAGCCCCAGCATTTT. Translating it yields CASRDRGTQPQHF. This rearrangement joins TRBV6-6 to TRBJ1-5; D perhaps matches TRBD1 (6 bases). CDR3 length: 13 amino acids. V shed 6 bases and J shed 7 bases, with 13 bases lying between them. CDR1 is MNHNY, CDR2 SVGAGI, per germline (reference sequence).

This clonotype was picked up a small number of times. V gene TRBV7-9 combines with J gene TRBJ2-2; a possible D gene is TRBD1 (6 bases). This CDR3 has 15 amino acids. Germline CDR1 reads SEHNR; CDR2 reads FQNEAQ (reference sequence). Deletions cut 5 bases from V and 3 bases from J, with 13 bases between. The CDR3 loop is CASSRDNSYTGELFF. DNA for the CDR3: TGTGCCAGCAGCCGGGACAACTCTTACACCGGGGAGCTGTTTTTT.

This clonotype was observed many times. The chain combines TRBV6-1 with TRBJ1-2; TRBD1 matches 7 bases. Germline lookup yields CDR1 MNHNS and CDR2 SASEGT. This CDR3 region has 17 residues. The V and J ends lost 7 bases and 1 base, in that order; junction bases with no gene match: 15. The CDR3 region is CASKDRQGGVFNYGYTF. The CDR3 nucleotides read TGTGCCAGCAAGGATCGACAGGGAGGGGTTTTTAACTATGGCTACACCTTC.

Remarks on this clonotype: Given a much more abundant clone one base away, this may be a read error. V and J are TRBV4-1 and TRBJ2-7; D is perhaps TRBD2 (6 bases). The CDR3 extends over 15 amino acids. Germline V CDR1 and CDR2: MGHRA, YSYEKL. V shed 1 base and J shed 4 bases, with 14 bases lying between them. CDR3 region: CASSQGGGSMYEQYF. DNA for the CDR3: TGCGCCAGCAGCCAAGGTGGGGGGAGTATGTACGAGCAGTACTTC.

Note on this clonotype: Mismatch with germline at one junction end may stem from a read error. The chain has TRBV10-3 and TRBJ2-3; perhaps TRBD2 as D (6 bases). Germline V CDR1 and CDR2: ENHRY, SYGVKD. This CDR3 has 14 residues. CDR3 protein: CAISERLARDAQYF. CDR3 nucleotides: TGTGCCATCAGTGAGAGGCTAGCGAGAGATGCGCAGTATTTT.

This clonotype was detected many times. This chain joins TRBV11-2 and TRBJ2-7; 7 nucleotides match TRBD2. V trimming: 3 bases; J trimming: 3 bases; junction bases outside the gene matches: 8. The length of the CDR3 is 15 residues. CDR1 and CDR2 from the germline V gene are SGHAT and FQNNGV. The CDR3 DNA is TGTGCCAGCAGCTTGAGTACCGGGGAGGGCTACGAGCAGTACTTC. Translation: CASSLSTGEGYEQYF.

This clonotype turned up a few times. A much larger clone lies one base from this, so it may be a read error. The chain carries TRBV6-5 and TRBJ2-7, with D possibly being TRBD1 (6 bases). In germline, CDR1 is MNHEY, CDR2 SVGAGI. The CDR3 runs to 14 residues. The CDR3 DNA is TGTACCAGCAGTTACTCACCAGGGGAACGGGAGCAGTACTTC. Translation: CTSSYSPGEREQYF.